Here is one T cell receptor (beta chain) with its context. The clone's antigen remains unknown. The junction and the germline gene differ at one end; a read error may be behind it. Total RNA and DNA were co-extracted without cell sorting from 20-30 mg of bulk tissue using the AllPrep DNA/RNA mini kit. Between November 2015 and early 2016, several patients in China with histopathologically diagnosed primary liver carcinoma had their tumors surgically resected. Chronic HBV infection was present in the patients, and the patients were treatment-naive at sampling. Five spatially separated regions were sampled from each tumor: the superior, inferior, left-lateral and right-lateral poles, plus the tumor centre. More than 75% viable tumor cells were found by histology in every tumor sample. Fresh tumor and adjacent tissue pieces were bisected; one half was stored in RNAlater at -80°C, the other sent for histology.

These data are taken from a study of tumor-infiltrating lymphocytes in primary liver carcinoma (dated by TCRdb to the late 2010s). Some background on the complete study: Of the five patients (three men and two women, aged 30 to 69 years), four had hepatocellular carcinoma and one had combined HCC and intrahepatic cholangiocarcinoma. Tumors of the five patients were stage T1-T3 N0M0 with maximum diameters of about 4.2 to 11 cm. The 20 to 30 tumor region samples were profiled with Agilent mRNA microarrays so that TCRbeta repertoire diversity could be related to the local molecular phenotype. A total of approximately 35 specimens from 5 patients underwent TCRbeta repertoire sequencing, comprising about 25 tumor regions, 5 adjacent noncancerous liver tissues and 5 peripheral blood samples. High reproducibility was observed for the technical replicate repertoires, with mean shared-clone rates about 0.92 and correlation coefficients above 0.98. Across five regions of each liver tumor, along with adjacent normal tissue and blood, the study brought together TCRbeta repertoire sequencing, expression microarrays and whole-exome sequencing. Samples yielded roughly 3.5 to 7.13 million productive TCRbeta reads; read depth did not differ significantly between tissue types.

TCRbeta-specific cDNA was reverse-transcribed from 500 ng total RNA using a constant-region primer and ProtoScript II reverse transcriptase. The TCRbeta libraries were prepared through three rounds of nested multiplex PCR following a slightly modified ARM-PCR procedure. Each of the first two PCR rounds ran for 9 to 10 cycles using multiplex TRBV1-TRBV30 forward primers together with a Cbeta reverse primer. Sample barcodes and Illumina adapters were attached in a final 25-cycle PCR using Deep VentR polymerase. Before sequencing, amplicons between 200 and 500 bp were purified from gel using a QIAquick gel extraction kit. An Illumina HiSeq 2500 was used to sequence the TCRbeta amplicons, generating 250-bp paired-end reads. In the original analysis: To recover full CDR3 sequences, reads were quality-trimmed using Trimmomatic v0.33 and paired reads were then merged using FLASH v1.2.11. V, D and J germline segments were assigned to the rearranged TCRbeta sequences by MiGEC v1.2.1b. Clonotype statistics and Shannon-Wiener diversity indices were computed with VDJtools v1.0.0. Except for diversity analysis, only each sample's 250 most abundant clonotypes were used in subsequent analyses to reduce sampling bias. Clones were called with MiXCR by TCRdb after fastp trimmed the public reads at Q25, and only in-frame beta chains were retained. Rows are combined by CDR3 protein, so each entry shows the most common genes and DNA. TCRdb, rather than the study authors, made the V and J calls. This sample gives 99,000 or so distinct CDR3 sequences in total; roughly 69% of them show up just once. Of the sample, around 9.5% is held by the ten largest clones.

The paper as a whole reports these results and caveats: A significantly larger repertoire fraction was made up by the top 250 clones in tumors than in blood (p = 0.039). Pairs of tumor regions showed greater repertoire overlap (mean 36%) than tumor-adjacent pairs (roughly 17%) or tumor-blood pairs (roughly 14%), which is consistent with antigen-driven expansion. Only roughly 7-24% of top clones appeared in all five regions of a tumor, which suggests that tumor-infiltrating T cells are spatially heterogeneous. Only 4 or 5 patients were included in the study, and the authors note that the findings should be validated in a larger study. Because the samples were bulk and unsorted, CD4+ and CD8+ T cell repertoires could not be compared. Only the TCR beta chain was sequenced, which likely underestimates true repertoire diversity because unpaired alpha chains were not captured.

The CDR3 runs 13 amino acids, cysteine and phenylalanine included. The sequence is cut down to CDR3 DNA, 39 bases in frame from base 1. CDR1 and CDR2 are read off the germline V gene as SQVTM and ANQGSEA. Here the chain combines TRBV29-1 and TRBJ2-2, and the D gene may be TRBD2, 6 bases matching. This sequence originates from a woman aged 60-75 years with primary liver carcinoma and hepatitis B virus infection. The sequenced sample was liver tumor tissue from sampling region 5. The intended sense of this specimen's cell subset or site label: tumor region T5, tumor centre. CDR3 protein: CSVTGYSGGELFF. The DNA sequence reads TGTAGCGTCACGGGGTACTCGGGCGGGGAACTGTTTTTT.